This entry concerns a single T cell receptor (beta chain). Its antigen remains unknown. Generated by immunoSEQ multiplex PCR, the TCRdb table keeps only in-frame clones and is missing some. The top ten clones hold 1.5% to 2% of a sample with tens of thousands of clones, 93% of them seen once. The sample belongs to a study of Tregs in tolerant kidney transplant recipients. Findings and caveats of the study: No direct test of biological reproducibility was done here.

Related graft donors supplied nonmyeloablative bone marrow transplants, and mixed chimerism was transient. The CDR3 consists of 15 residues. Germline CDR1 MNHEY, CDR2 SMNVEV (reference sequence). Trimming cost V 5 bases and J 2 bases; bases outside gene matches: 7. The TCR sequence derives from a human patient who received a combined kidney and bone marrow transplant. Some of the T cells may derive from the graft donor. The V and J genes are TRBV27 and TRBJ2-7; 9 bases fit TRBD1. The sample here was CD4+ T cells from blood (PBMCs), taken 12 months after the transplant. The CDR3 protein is CASSPTGTGPYEQYF. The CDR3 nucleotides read TGTGCCAGCAGTCCGACCGGGACAGGGCCCTACGAGCAGTACTTC.